Presented here are 9 T cell receptor beta chains from one specimen sequenced in a study of T cells in Graves' hyperthyroidism and ophthalmopathy. Amplified regions were TCR beta CDR3 sequences from RNA transcripts. The primer set for the first-round RT-PCR of the TCR CDR3 was HTBI. TCRdb re-derived calls from the multiplex PCR reads in MiXCR, one entry per CDR3 protein. The sample records 380,000 or so distinct CDR3 sequences, about a fifth being singletons. Sequenced material: blood. The receptors were sampled from a woman under 30 with Graves' hyperthyroidism.

CDR3 loop: CASSPGQGVRGAKNIQYF. For the CDR3, the DNA is TGTGCCAGCAGCCCCGGACAGGGTGTTCGGGGAGCCAAAAACATTCAGTACTTC. The chain employs TRBV3-1 and TRBJ2-4, with 8 nucleotides matching TRBD1. The CDR3 totals 18 residues. Germline V gives CDR1 LGHDT, CDR2 YNNKEL (reference sequence). Trimming took 4 bases from V and 0 from J; bases not matched to a gene: 11.

This clonotype was recorded at least ten times. This rearrangement joins TRBV20-1 to TRBJ2-7; perhaps D is TRBD1 or TRBD2 (5 bases each). This CDR3 region has 14 residues. Per the germline V gene, CDR1 is DFQATT and CDR2 is SNEGSKA (reference sequence). Trimming stripped 2 bases from V and 4 bases from J, with 15 bases between. CDR3 amino acids: CSARSEGNRYEQYF. CDR3 sequence (DNA): TGCAGTGCTAGATCAGAGGGGAATAGATACGAGCAGTACTTC.

This clonotype was found once. This chain connects TRBV5-1 to TRBJ1-2; the D is unclear. V was pared by 0 bases and J by 4 bases, with 10 bases between. This CDR3 comprises 14 residues. CDR1 and CDR2 (germline): SGHRS, YFSETQ. CDR3 sequence: CASSLGRVAYGYTF. The CDR3 bases are TGCGCCAGCAGCTTGGGCCGTGTCGCCTATGGCTACACCTTC.

This clonotype showed up many times. The V call is TRBV20-1, the J call TRBJ1-2; D is perhaps TRBD1 (5 bases). The CDR3 loop spans 13 amino acids. Germline V gives CDR1 DFQATT, CDR2 SNEGSKA (reference sequence). Between the trimmed V and J ends, which lost 3 bases and 3 bases, there was a span of 11 bases. CDR3 amino acids: CSARGMGHYGYTF. Written as DNA, the CDR3 is TGCAGTGCTAGGGGAATGGGACACTATGGCTACACCTTC.

This clonotype turned up a few times. V usage is TRBV7-3 and J usage is TRBJ2-4; a possible D gene is TRBD2 (6 bases). Trimming cost V 3 bases and J 8 bases, with 14 bases left between them. This CDR3 has 14 amino acids. The germline V gene encodes CDR1 SGHTA and CDR2 FQGTGA. In DNA, the CDR3 is TGTGCCAGCAGCTTGGGGGGTCGTATGGACATTCAGTACTTC. Residues: CASSLGGRMDIQYF.

This clonotype came up a few times. The CDR3 does not close with the conserved phenylalanine or tryptophan, likely indicating a read error. DNA of the CDR3: TGTGCCAGCAGTTCACAAGACCATTCACCCCTCCACCTT. It specifies CASSSQDHSPLHL. The chain recombines TRBV6-5 with TRBJ1-6; D call uncertain. This CDR3 is built from 13 residues. Germline V lookup: CDR1 MNHEY, CDR2 SVGAGI. V was shortened by 4 bases and J by 8 bases, with 9 bases between the two germline ends.

This clonotype was seen a handful of times. This chain joins TRBV27 and TRBJ2-7; D might be TRBD2 (5 bases). From germline, CDR1 is MNHEY and CDR2 SMNVEV (reference sequence). This CDR3 is built from 14 residues. V lost 1 base, J lost 1 base, and 8 bases lay in between. The CDR3: CASSLYGESYEQYF. The CDR3 DNA sequence: TGTGCCAGCAGTTTATACGGGGAATCCTACGAGCAGTACTTC.

This clonotype occurred many times. The genes are TRBV15 and TRBJ2-5, with 10 bases lining up with TRBD1. The CDR3 spans 16 residues. Trimming removed 1 base from V and 4 bases from J; junction bases left unmatched: 6. Germline CDR1 and CDR2: LNHNV and YYDKDF (reference sequence). The CDR3 DNA reads TGTGCCACCAGCAGAGGGACGACAGGGGGCGCAGAGACCCAGTACTTC. Translating it yields CATSRGTTGGAETQYF.

The chain combines TRBV2 with TRBJ2-7, with a weak D call TRBD1 (5 bases). The CDR3 contains 15 residues. Trimming removed 6 bases at V and 4 bases at J, with 19 bases between. CDR1 is SNHLY, CDR2 FYNNEI, per germline. The CDR3 sequence is CASSKTDWGLYEQYF. CDR3 DNA sequence: TGTGCCAGCAGCAAAACGGATTGGGGCCTTTACGAGCAGTACTTC.